The clone carrying this T cell receptor beta chain was recorded at least ten times. Antigen unknown. This CDR3 has 14 amino acids. From germline, CDR1 is MNHEY and CDR2 SMNVEV (reference sequence). V was trimmed by 5 bases and J by 5 bases, leaving 14 bases between them. This record belongs to a study of T-cell reconstitution after alpha-beta-depleted transplantation in children. TCRbeta library construction was performed incorporating unique molecular identifiers. TCRdb re-analysed the PCR reads in MiXCR, keeping a single row per CDR3 protein. The sample carries about 490,000 distinct CDR3 sequences, 8% to 11% recorded once. Study-wide results and limits: Most T-cell counts and diversity one year after the transplant came from T cells that were newly produced. Several hundred expanded graft clones reportedly supplied alpha-beta T cells about two months after transplant.

The TCR originated in a child aged 2-9 years with inherited bone marrow failure, due to receive a stem cell transplant. Material: PBMCs, obtained before TCRalphabeta/CD19-depleted stem cell transplant. This chain uses TRBV27 with TRBJ2-3, with D maybe TRBD2 (5 bases). The CDR3 region is CASSPSEGVDTQYF. In DNA, the CDR3 is TGTGCCAGCAGTCCAAGCGAGGGCGTAGATACGCAGTATTTT.